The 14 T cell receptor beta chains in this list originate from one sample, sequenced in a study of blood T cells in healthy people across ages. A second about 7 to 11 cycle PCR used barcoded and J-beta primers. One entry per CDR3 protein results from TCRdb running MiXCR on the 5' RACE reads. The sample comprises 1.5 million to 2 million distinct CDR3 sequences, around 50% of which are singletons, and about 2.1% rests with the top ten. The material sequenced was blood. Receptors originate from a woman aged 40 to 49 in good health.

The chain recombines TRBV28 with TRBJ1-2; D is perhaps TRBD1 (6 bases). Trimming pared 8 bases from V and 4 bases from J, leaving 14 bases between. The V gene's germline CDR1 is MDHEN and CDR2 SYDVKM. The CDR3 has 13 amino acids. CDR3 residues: CASARGQLYGYTF. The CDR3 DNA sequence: TGTGCCAGCGCTCGTGGACAGCTCTATGGCTACACCTTC.

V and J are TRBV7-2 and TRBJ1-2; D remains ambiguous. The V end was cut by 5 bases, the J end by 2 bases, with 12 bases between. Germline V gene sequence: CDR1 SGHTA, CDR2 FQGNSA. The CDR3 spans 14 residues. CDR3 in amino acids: CASSPSGWNYGYTF. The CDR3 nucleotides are TGTGCCAGCAGCCCCTCGGGGTGGAACTATGGCTACACCTTC. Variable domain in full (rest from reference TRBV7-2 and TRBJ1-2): GAGVSQSPSNKVTEKGKDVELRCDPISGHTALYWYRQSLGQGLEFLIYFQGNSAPDKSGLPSDRFSAERTGGSVSTLTIQRTQQEDSAVYLCASSPSGWNYGYTFGSGTRLTVV.

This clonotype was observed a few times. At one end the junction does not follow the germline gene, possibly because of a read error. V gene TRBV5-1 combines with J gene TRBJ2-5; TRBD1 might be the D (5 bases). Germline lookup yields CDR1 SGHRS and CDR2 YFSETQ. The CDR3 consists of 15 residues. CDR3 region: CASSLPDRYQETQYF. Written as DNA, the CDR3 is TGTGCCAGCAGCCTCCCAGACAGATACCAAGAGACCCAGTACTTC.

The CDR3 sequence is CASSQGRALNYEQYF. The DNA for the CDR3 is TGTGCCAGCAGCCAAGGCAGGGCTCTAAACTACGAGCAGTACTTC. This chain links TRBV14 with TRBJ2-7, with a tentative D call TRBD1 (5 bases). From germline, CDR1 is SGHDN and CDR2 FVKESK. The CDR3 loop spans 15 amino acids. Trimming left V 1 base short and J 3 bases short, with 13 bases between. The full variable domain, rest sourced from reference TRBV14 and TRBJ2-7, is EAGVTQFPSHSVIEKGQTVTLRCDPISGHDNLYWYRRVMGKEIKFLLHFVKESKQDESGMPNNRFLAERTGGTYSTLKVQPAELEDSGVYFCASSQGRALNYEQYFGPGTRLTVT.

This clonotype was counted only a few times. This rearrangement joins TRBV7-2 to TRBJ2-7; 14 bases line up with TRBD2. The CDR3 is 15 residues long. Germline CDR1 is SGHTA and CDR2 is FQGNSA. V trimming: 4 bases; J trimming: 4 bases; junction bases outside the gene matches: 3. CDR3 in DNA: TGTGCCAGCAGCTGGACTAGCGGGGGGTTTTACGAGCAGTACTTC. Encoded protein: CASSWTSGGFYEQYF.

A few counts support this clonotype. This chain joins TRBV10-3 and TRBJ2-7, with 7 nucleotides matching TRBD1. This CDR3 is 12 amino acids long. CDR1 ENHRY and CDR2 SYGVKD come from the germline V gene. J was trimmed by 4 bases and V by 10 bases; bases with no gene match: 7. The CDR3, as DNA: TGTGCCACTTCGACAGGGATATACGAGCAGTACTTC. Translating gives CATSTGIYEQYF.

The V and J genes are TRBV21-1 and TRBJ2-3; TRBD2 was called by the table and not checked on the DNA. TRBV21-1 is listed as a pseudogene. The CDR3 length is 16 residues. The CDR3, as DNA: TGTGCCACCTCTAGCGGGGGGGCTAAAGGCACAGATATGCAGTATTTT. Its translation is CATSSGGAKGTDMQYF.

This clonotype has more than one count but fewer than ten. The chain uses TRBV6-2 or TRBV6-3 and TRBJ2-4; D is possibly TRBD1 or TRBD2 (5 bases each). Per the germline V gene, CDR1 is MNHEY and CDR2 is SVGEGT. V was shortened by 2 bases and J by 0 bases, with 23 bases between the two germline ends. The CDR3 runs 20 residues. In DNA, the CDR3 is TGTGCCAGCAGTTACCCGATGGGTCGGTCCGAGGGGCTAGCCAAAAACATTCAGTACTTC. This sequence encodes CASSYPMGRSEGLAKNIQYF.

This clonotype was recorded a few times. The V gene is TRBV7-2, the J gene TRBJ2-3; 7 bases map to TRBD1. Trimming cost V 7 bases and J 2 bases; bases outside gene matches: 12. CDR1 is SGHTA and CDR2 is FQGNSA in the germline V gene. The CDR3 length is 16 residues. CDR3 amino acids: CASTVQGNTYTDTQYF. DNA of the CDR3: TGTGCCAGCACCGTACAGGGGAATACTTACACAGATACGCAGTATTTT.

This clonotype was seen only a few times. The CDR3: CASSILSKSSYNEQFF. Here the CDR3 DNA reads TGTGCCAGCAGTATCCTTAGCAAGAGCTCCTACAATGAGCAGTTCTTC. The chain combines TRBV12-3 or TRBV12-4 with TRBJ2-1; unclear D gene. V was cut by 5 bases and J by 0 bases, with 14 bases left in between. This CDR3 comprises 16 residues.

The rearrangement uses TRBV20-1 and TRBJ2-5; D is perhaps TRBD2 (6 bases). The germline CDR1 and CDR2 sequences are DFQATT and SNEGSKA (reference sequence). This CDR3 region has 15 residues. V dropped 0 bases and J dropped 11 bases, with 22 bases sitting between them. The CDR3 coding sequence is TGCAGTGCTAGAGAGGATCGGAGGGGATACAATGAGCAGTACTTC. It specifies CSAREDRRGYNEQYF.

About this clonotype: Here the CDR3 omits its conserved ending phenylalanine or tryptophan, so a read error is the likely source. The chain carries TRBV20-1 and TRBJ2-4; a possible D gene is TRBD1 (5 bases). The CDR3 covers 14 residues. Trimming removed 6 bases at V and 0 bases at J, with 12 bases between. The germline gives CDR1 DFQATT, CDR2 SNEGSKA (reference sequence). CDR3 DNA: TGCAGTGCCCAGGGTGGGATAGCCAAAAACATTCAGTACGTC. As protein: CSAQGGIAKNIQYV.

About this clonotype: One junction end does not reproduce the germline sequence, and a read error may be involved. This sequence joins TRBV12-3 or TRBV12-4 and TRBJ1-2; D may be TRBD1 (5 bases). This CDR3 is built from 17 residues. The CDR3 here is CASSPGGAAAGDYGYIF. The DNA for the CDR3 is TGTGCCAGCAGTCCGGGAGGGGCAGCGGCTGGCGACTATGGCTACATCTTC.

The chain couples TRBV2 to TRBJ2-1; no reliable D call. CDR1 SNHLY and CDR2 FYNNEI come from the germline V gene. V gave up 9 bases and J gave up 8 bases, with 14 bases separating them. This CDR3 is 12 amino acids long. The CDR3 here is CASPLNFDEQFF. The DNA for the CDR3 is TGTGCCAGTCCCCTGAACTTCGATGAGCAGTTCTTC.